The clone carrying this TCR beta chain is medium-sized in the sample. Antigen: not known. This entry is derived from a study of spatial heterogeneity in lung cancer. TCRdb re-analysed the 5' RACE reads in MiXCR, keeping a single row per CDR3 protein. The data contain 2,000 to 3,000 distinct CDR3 sequences, approximately 20% of them singletons. As to time point: sample taken at primary tumor resection. Frozen PBMC, nontumor lung or tumor provided whole RNA, which was sequenced unsorted. This CDR3 has 15 residues. V shed 4 bases, J shed 2 bases, and the junction held 5 bases outside the gene matches. Germline loops: CDR1 SGHAT, CDR2 FQNNGV. Study-level results: Tumors with more nonsynonymous mutations had more expanded intratumoral alpha and beta TCRs.

The receptor comes from a male donor with early-stage non-small cell lung cancer. This rearrangement joins TRBV11-2 to TRBJ1-2; 9 positions agree with TRBD1. The sequencing used lung tumor tissue, collected at surgery. The CDR3 loop is CASSSGTGINYGYTF. Here the CDR3 DNA reads TGTGCCAGCAGCTCGGGGACAGGGATCAACTATGGCTACACCTTC.